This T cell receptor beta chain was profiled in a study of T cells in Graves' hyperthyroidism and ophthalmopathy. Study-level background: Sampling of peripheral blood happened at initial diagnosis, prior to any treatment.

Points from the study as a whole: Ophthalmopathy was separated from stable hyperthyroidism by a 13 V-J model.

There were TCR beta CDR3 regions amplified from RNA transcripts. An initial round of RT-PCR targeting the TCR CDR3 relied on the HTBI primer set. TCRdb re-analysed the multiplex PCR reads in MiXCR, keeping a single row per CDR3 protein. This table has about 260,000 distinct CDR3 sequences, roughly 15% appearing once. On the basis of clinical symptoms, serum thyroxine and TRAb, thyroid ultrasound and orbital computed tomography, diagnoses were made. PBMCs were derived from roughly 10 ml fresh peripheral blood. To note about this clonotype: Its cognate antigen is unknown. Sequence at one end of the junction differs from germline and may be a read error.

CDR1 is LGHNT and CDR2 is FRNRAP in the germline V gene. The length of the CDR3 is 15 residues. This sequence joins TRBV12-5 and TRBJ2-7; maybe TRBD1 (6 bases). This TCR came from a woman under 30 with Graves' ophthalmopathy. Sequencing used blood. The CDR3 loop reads CASGFPGDKAYGQYF. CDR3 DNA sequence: TGTGCTAGTGGTTTTCCAGGGGACAAGGCTTACGGGCAGTACTTC.